The 24 T cell receptor beta chains below come from one sample, sequenced in a study of OX40 agonist ivuxolimab in advanced cancers. Profiled with immunoSEQ multiplex PCR; TCRdb holds only in-frame clones, not every one. The table includes 75,000 to 90,000 clones, more than 80% detected once. This material consisted of CD4+ or CD8+ T cells sorted from blood, taken in a trial of the OX40 agonist ivuxolimab. Every receptor here comes from an adult with an advanced solid tumor such as melanoma, head and neck, liver or kidney cancer.

J is TRBJ2-3 and V is TRBV29-1, with TRBD2 identical over 11 bases. The CDR3 extends over 16 amino acids. Germline CDR1 SQVTM, CDR2 ANQGSEA. Trimming removed 2 bases from V and 1 base from J; junction bases left unmatched: 5. CDR3 sequence reads: CSVETTLAGGTDTQYF. The CDR3 DNA follows: TGCAGCGTTGAAACCACACTAGCGGGAGGCACAGATACGCAGTATTTT.

V usage is TRBV10-3 and J usage is TRBJ1-4; D not resolved. Trimming left V 5 bases short and J 8 bases short, with 18 bases between. CDR1 and CDR2 from the germline V gene are ENHRY and SYGVKD. The CDR3 length is 15 residues. The CDR3, as DNA: TGTGCCATCAGTATAAAGGGTGTAGATGGCGAAAAACTGTTTTTT. This sequence encodes CAISIKGVDGEKLFF.

The genes are TRBV4-3 and TRBJ1-1; maybe TRBD1 (5 bases). The germline gives CDR1 LGHNA, CDR2 YSLEER. CDR3 length: 14 residues. The V and J ends lost 1 base and 11 bases respectively, with 17 bases between them. CDR3 loop: CASSQGLGVRRAFF. In nucleotides, the CDR3 is TGCGCCAGCAGCCAAGGCTTGGGGGTCAGGAGGGCTTTCTTT.

The chain carries TRBV9 and TRBJ1-3, with D unresolved. From germline, CDR1 is SGDLS and CDR2 YYNGEE. The CDR3 sequence is 12 residues long. V dropped 3 bases and J dropped 10 bases, with 11 bases sitting between them. In DNA, the CDR3 is TGTGCCAGCAGCGCCAGTTTCGGGACCATATATTTT. This translates into CASSASFGTIYF.

The rearrangement joins TRBV7-8 to TRBJ1-1; no definite D call. Trimming left V 0 bases short and J 7 bases short, with 9 bases between. The CDR3 has 13 amino acids. CDR1 is SGHVS and CDR2 is FQNEAQ in the germline V gene. CDR3 residues: CASSLARSIEAFF. The DNA of the CDR3 is TGTGCCAGCAGCTTAGCGCGGTCCATTGAAGCTTTCTTT.

This chain uses TRBV4-1 with TRBJ2-3; D is uncertain. The V end lost 5 bases, the J end lost 2 bases, and 17 bases lay between the germline ends. Germline assignment: CDR1 MGHRA and CDR2 YSYEKL. The CDR3 covers 16 residues. CDR3: CASSTSADAFTDTQYF. The CDR3 region has the DNA TGCGCCAGCAGCACCTCGGCAGACGCTTTCACAGATACGCAGTATTTT.

The chain combines TRBV27 with TRBJ2-3; D may be TRBD1 (5 bases). V lost 2 bases to trimming and J lost 5 bases, with 5 bases between them. The CDR3 sequence is 12 residues long. Looked up from germline, CDR1 is MNHEY and CDR2 is SMNVEV (reference sequence). CDR3 in amino acids: CASSLRGDTQYF. The CDR3 DNA reads as TGTGCCAGCAGTTTAAGGGGAGATACGCAGTATTTT.

This chain links TRBV7-8 with TRBJ1-4; 7 bases are a match to TRBD1. CDR1 and CDR2 from the germline V gene are SGHVS and FQNEAQ. CDR3 length: 18 residues. V lost 0 bases, J lost 0 bases, and 7 bases stayed unmatched. The CDR3 DNA is TGTGCCAGCAGCTTAGCAATGGCAGGGGGGGCAACTAATGAAAAACTGTTTTTT. Amino acid sequence: CASSLAMAGGATNEKLFF.

The CDR3 region is CASRDDRGNGYTF. CDR3 bases: TGTGCCAGCAGGGACGACAGGGGGAATGGCTACACCTTC. The chain employs TRBV6-6 and TRBJ1-2, with TRBD1 matching over 9 bases. V was clipped by 6 bases and J by 6 bases; unmatched bases: 5. Germline V CDR1 and CDR2: MNHNY, SVGAGI (reference sequence). This CDR3 is built from 13 residues.

The gene calls are TRBV18 and TRBJ2-1; 11 bases agree with TRBD2. This CDR3 contains 18 residues. V lost 2 bases and J lost 3; bases outside the gene matches: 9. Germline V lookup: CDR1 KGHSH, CDR2 LQKENI. CDR3 nucleotides: TGTGCCAGCTCACCAACTAGCGGGAGAGGTAGGGACTACAATGAGCAGTTCTTC. As protein: CASSPTSGRGRDYNEQFF.

This clone has a single count. The germline gene is not matched at one end of the junction; a read error may be the cause. V is TRBV7-7 and J is TRBJ2-1; TRBD2 matches 7 bases. This CDR3 has 16 residues. Germline V lookup: CDR1 SSHAT, CDR2 FNYEAQ (reference sequence). This CDR3 is CASSLYGGSSYNEQFF. CDR3 coding DNA: TGTGCTAGCAGCTTGTACGGGGGGAGCTCCTACAATGAGCAGTTCTTC. Full variable domain (remainder filled in from reference TRBV7-7 and TRBJ2-1): GAGVSQSPRYKVTKRGQDVTLRCDPISSHATLYWYQQALGQGPEFLTYFNYEAQPDKSGLPSDRFSAERPEGSISTLTIQRTEQRDSAMYRCASSLYGGSSYNEQFFGPGTRLTVL.

The V gene is TRBV28, the J gene TRBJ2-7, with D perhaps matching TRBD1 (6 bases). This CDR3 spans 14 amino acids. Germline V gene lookup returns CDR1 MDHEN and CDR2 SYDVKM. V shed 1 base and J shed 3 bases, with 10 bases lying between them. The CDR3: CASSLSGQVYEQYV. In DNA, the CDR3 is TGTGCCAGCAGTTTATCGGGACAAGTCTACGAGCAGTACGTC.

The rearrangement links TRBV4-3 to TRBJ2-2; weak D call: TRBD1 (5 bases). The CDR3 length is 16 residues. CDR1 LGHNA and CDR2 YSLEER come from the germline V gene. V lost 0 bases to trimming and J lost 4 bases, with 12 bases between them. This CDR3 reads CASSQDQGRSTGELFF. The CDR3 coding sequence is TGCGCCAGCAGCCAAGATCAGGGAAGGAGCACCGGGGAGCTGTTTTTT.

The rearrangement joins TRBV27 to TRBJ2-3, with a tentative D call TRBD2 (5 bases). Trimming took 6 bases from V and 2 from J, leaving 9 bases between them. The germline gives CDR1 MNHEY, CDR2 SMNVEV (reference sequence). The CDR3 contains 13 residues. The CDR3 DNA follows: TGTGCCAGCAGGGGAGTTGCCACAGATACGCAGTATTTT. Protein: CASRGVATDTQYF.

This rearrangement joins TRBV6-6 to TRBJ2-1; D gene ambiguous. Germline V CDR1 and CDR2: MNHNY, SVGAGI (reference sequence). The CDR3 is 12 amino acids. V was cut by 2 bases and J by 7 bases, with 6 bases left in between. The CDR3 DNA reads as TGTGCCAGCAGTTACCTGCGGAATGAGCAGTTCTTC. It encodes CASSYLRNEQFF.

This chain connects TRBV6-1 to TRBJ1-5, with a weak D call TRBD1 (5 bases). V was cut by 3 bases and J by 0 bases, with 21 bases left in between. This CDR3 contains 19 residues. Germline V gene data show CDR1 as MNHNS and CDR2 as SASEGT. CDR3 coding DNA: TGTGCCAGCAGTGACATAAGAGGAGTGGGGGGATATAGCAATCAGCCCCAGCATTTT. Protein product: CASSDIRGVGGYSNQPQHF.

The rearrangement links TRBV5-4 to TRBJ1-2; D is unresolved. Per germline, CDR1 SGHNT and CDR2 YYREEE (reference sequence). The V end lost 2 bases, the J end lost 2 bases, and 10 bases lay between the germline ends. This CDR3 is 14 amino acids long. The CDR3: CASSLKGRNYGYTF. CDR3 DNA sequence: TGTGCCAGCAGCTTAAAAGGGCGCAACTATGGCTACACCTTC. Looking up the rest from reference TRBV5-4 and TRBJ1-2 gives the full variable domain: ETGVTQSPTHLIKTRGQQVTLRCSSQSGHNTVSWYQQALGQGPQFIFQYYREEENGRGNFPPRFSGLQFPNYSSELNVNALELDDSALYLCASSLKGRNYGYTFGSGTRLTVV.

The rearrangement joins TRBV28 to TRBJ2-7; D not resolved. The V end was cut by 3 bases, the J end by 2 bases, with 5 bases between. This CDR3 is 12 amino acids long. Looked up from germline, CDR1 is MDHEN and CDR2 is SYDVKM. In nucleotides, the CDR3 is TGTGCCAGCAGTTTCCCACCCTACGAGCAGTACGTC. Translated: CASSFPPYEQYV.

This clone was observed a single time. The chain joins TRBV30 to TRBJ2-3, with TRBD2 identical over 7 bases. Losses at the gene ends were 1 base for V and 6 bases for J; bases not matched to a gene: 13. Germline-derived CDR1 and CDR2 are GTSNPN and SVGIG (reference sequence). The CDR3 consists of 16 residues. The CDR3: CAWSDSTSAYADTQYF. The CDR3, as DNA: TGTGCCTGGAGTGACTCTACTAGCGCCTATGCGGATACGCAGTATTTT.

CDR3 DNA sequence: TGCGCCAGCAGCCAAGATATTGGGGCGGCGAGGTCACCCCTCCACTTT. It yields the protein CASSQDIGAARSPLHF. The chain employs TRBV4-3 and TRBJ1-6, with D possibly TRBD1 on 5 matching bases. Germline CDR1 and CDR2: LGHNA and YSLEER. The CDR3 is made up of 16 amino acids. V lost 0 bases and J 10 bases, leaving 16 bases between the germline ends.

Regarding this clone: Different DNA sequences within this sample yield the same CDR3. The chain uses TRBV9 and TRBJ2-7; D unclear. V dropped 4 bases and J dropped 0 bases, with 5 bases sitting between them. The germline V gene has CDR1 SGDLS and CDR2 YYNGEE. The CDR3 has 12 amino acids. CDR3 amino acids: CASSPSSYEQYF. Written as DNA, the CDR3 is TGTGCCAGCAGCCCCTCCTCCTACGAGCAGTACTTC. The variable domain in full, completed from reference TRBV9 and TRBJ2-7, reads DSGVTQTPKHLITATGQRVTLRCSPRSGDLSVYWYQQSLDQGLQFLIQYYNGEERAKGNILERFSAQQFPDLHSELNLSSLELGDSALYFCASSPSSYEQYFGPGTRLTVT.

This chain connects TRBV4-1 to TRBJ2-1, with 7 bases fitting TRBD2. The CDR3 length is 17 residues. The germline V gene encodes CDR1 MGHRA and CDR2 YSYEKL. V was pared by 0 bases and J by 3 bases, with 8 bases of the junction left unmatched. The CDR3 bases are TGCGCCAGCAGCCAAGACCTTACTAGCGTCTACTACAATGAGCAGTTCTTC. This encodes CASSQDLTSVYYNEQFF.

The chain recombines TRBV6-1 with TRBJ2-7; 9 bases fit TRBD1. Germline CDR1 reads MNHNS; CDR2 reads SASEGT. After removal of 4 bases from V and 2 bases from J, the junction contained 18 bases not matched to a gene. This CDR3 spans 19 amino acids. CDR3: CASSAGKGQGTLGPYEQYV. The CDR3 nucleotides are TGTGCCAGCAGTGCAGGGAAGGGACAGGGCACCCTTGGGCCCTACGAGCAGTACGTC.

The gene calls are TRBV19 and TRBJ2-1, with D tentatively TRBD2 (7 bases). This CDR3 spans 17 amino acids. The germline CDR1 and CDR2 sequences are LNHDA and SQIVND (reference sequence). The ends were cut back, 5 bases at V and 1 base at J, with 18 bases in the middle. CDR3 sequence reads: CASSSRQAGASYNEQFF. The CDR3 nucleotides are TGTGCCAGTAGTTCCCGCCAGGCGGGGGCGTCCTACAATGAGCAGTTCTTC.